This passage covers 8 T cell receptor beta chains from one sample sequenced in a study of shared clonotypes between healthy human individuals. Sequenced by immunoSEQ multiplex PCR; TCRdb stores in-frame clones only, minus some. The sample has fewer than 1.4 million clones, about 84% seen once. Sequences were obtained from memory CD4+ T cells from PBMCs. Regarding subset: CD45RA-negative fraction. All receptors derive from a man aged 18 to 35 in good health. Some clones in this sample may be carry-over from other donors' samples.

J is TRBJ2-6 and V is TRBV7-8, with unresolved D. The V end lost 3 bases, the J end lost 0 bases, and 15 bases lay between the germline ends. This CDR3 is built from 18 residues. Germline CDR1 SGHVS, CDR2 FQNEAQ. The CDR3 nucleotides read TGTGCCAGCAGCTTTTATATACCCCTCCTCTCTGGGGCCAACGTCCTGACTTTC. It encodes CASSFYIPLLSGANVLTF.

The chain uses TRBV6-6 and TRBJ1-1, with D perhaps matching TRBD1 (5 bases). V lost 7 bases to trimming and J lost 0 bases, with 12 bases between them. From germline, CDR1 is MNHNY and CDR2 SVGAGI (reference sequence). This CDR3 comprises 14 residues. The DNA of the CDR3 is TGTGCCAGCACACCGCCGGGGGTGAACACTGAAGCTTTCTTT. It is translated as CASTPPGVNTEAFF.

This clone has a handful of counts. The CDR3 bases are TGTGCCAGCAGCCAAGATATTTCGGGGACAGGGGCTTTTTGGCCCCAGCATTTT. The encoded protein is CASSQDISGTGAFWPQHF. The chain carries TRBV4-2 and TRBJ1-5, with TRBD1 matching 10 bases. V was clipped by 0 bases and J by 9 bases; unmatched bases: 14. CDR3 length: 18 residues. Germline V gene data show CDR1 as LGHNA and CDR2 as YNFKEQ.

This clone was counted only a few times. The chain uses TRBV6-1 and TRBJ1-1, with 8 bases aligning to TRBD1. This CDR3 has 13 residues. Germline lookup yields CDR1 MNHNS and CDR2 SASEGT. V dropped 5 bases and J dropped 4; count of bases not matched to a gene: 3. The CDR3 loop reads CASSRTGSTEAFF. CDR3 nucleotide sequence: TGTGCCAGCAGTCGGACAGGGAGCACTGAAGCTTTCTTT.

Notes on this clone: With a far larger clone one base away, a read error is the likely cause. Other DNA sequences of this sample code for an identical CDR3. V usage is TRBV29-1 and J usage is TRBJ1-1; 7 nucleotides align to TRBD1. The germline CDR1 and CDR2 sequences are SQVTM and ANQGSEA. The V segment lost 6 bases and the J segment 8 bases; nucleotides outside the gene matches: 15. The CDR3 extends over 14 amino acids. CDR3 DNA sequence: TGCAGCGTAGCAAACCGGGACAGCTTTTTGGAAGCTTTCTTT. This encodes CSVANRDSFLEAFF.

This chain connects TRBV7-8 to TRBJ1-5, with unresolved D. V was shortened by 1 base and J by 0 bases, with 10 bases between the two germline ends. Germline V gene data show CDR1 as SGHVS and CDR2 as FQNEAQ. The CDR3 has 16 amino acids. CDR3 coding DNA: TGTGCCAGCAGCTTAGTCTGGGGTAATAGCAATCAGCCCCAGCATTTT. It codes for CASSLVWGNSNQPQHF. The whole variable domain, filled in from reference TRBV7-8 and TRBJ1-5, reads GAGVSQSPRYKVAKRGQDVALRCDPISGHVSLFWYQQALGQGPEFLTYFQNEAQLDKSGLPSDRFFAERPEGSVSTLKIQRTQQEDSAVYLCASSLVWGNSNQPQHFGDGTRLSIL.

The chain couples TRBV2 to TRBJ1-1; no firm D call. Germline V gives CDR1 SNHLY, CDR2 FYNNEI. V was shortened by 3 bases and J by 11 bases, with 19 bases between the two germline ends. CDR3 size: 14 residues. The CDR3 loop reads CASSDGVTEAGAFF. The CDR3 nucleotides read TGTGCCAGCAGTGATGGAGTCACAGAAGCCGGGGCTTTCTTT.

This chain joins TRBV30 and TRBJ2-3; 9 bases agree with TRBD2. Per germline, CDR1 GTSNPN and CDR2 SVGIG (reference sequence). J was trimmed by 4 bases and V by 4 bases; bases with no gene match: 9. The CDR3 is 15 residues long. This CDR3 is CAWTRGGRVADTQYF. As DNA, the CDR3 is TGTGCCTGGACTAGAGGCGGGAGGGTGGCAGATACGCAGTATTTT.